These 28 T cell receptor beta chains were all obtained from the same sample, sequenced in a study of CD8+CD57+ T cells in acquired aplastic anemia. Profiling that covered TCR beta VDJ and CDR3 relied on genomic DNA as its template. TCRdb recomputed calls from the reads with MiXCR, one row per CDR3 protein. The table records about 160,000 distinct CDR3 sequences, around 48% of them present only once. Patients selected for sequencing had displayed CD8+CD57+ cell expansion by flow cytometry. Sequenced sample: sorted CD4+, CD8+, or CD8+CD57+ T cells (not recorded which) from PBMCs. Receptors originate from a human donor with aplastic anemia.

The chain combines TRBV2 with TRBJ2-5; TRBD2 aligns across 8 bases. V was pared by 2 bases and J by 5 bases, with 1 base of the junction left unmatched. This CDR3 region has 13 residues. CDR1 and CDR2 from the germline V gene are SNHLY and FYNNEI. DNA of the CDR3: TGTGCCAGCAGTGAACGGGGGGGCGAGACCCAGTACTTC. Translating gives CASSERGGETQYF.

This clonotype was seen at least ten times. This chain connects TRBV7-9 to TRBJ2-2, with D tentatively TRBD2 (6 bases). The V end was cut by 3 bases, the J end by 4 bases, with 9 bases between. Germline CDR1 and CDR2: SEHNR and FQNEAQ (reference sequence). This CDR3 has 14 amino acids. The CDR3 loop reads CASSFLGGTGELFF. The CDR3 region has the DNA TGTGCCAGCAGCTTCCTGGGAGGCACCGGGGAGCTGTTTTTT. The entire variable domain, with the rest obtained from reference TRBV7-9 and TRBJ2-2, is as follows: DTGVSQNPRHKITKRGQNVTFRCDPISEHNRLYWYRQTLGQGPEFLTYFQNEAQLEKSRLLSDRFSAERPKGSFSTLEIQRTEQGDSAMYLCASSFLGGTGELFFGEGSRLTVL.

The sample holds many counts of this clonotype. The chain uses TRBV20-1 and TRBJ1-4; tentative D call: TRBD1 (5 bases). CDR1 and CDR2 (germline): DFQATT, SNEGSKA (reference sequence). V lost 8 bases, J lost 4 bases, and 17 bases lay in between. The CDR3 is 14 residues long. The CDR3 nucleotides read TGCAGTTTAAGGGGCGTCGCAGTTAATGAAAAACTGTTTTTT. It is translated as CSLRGVAVNEKLFF.

The chain combines TRBV5-1 with TRBJ2-3; D is perhaps TRBD2 (6 bases). V was clipped by 5 bases and J by 2 bases, with 15 bases between them. CDR1 and CDR2 (germline): SGHRS, YFSETQ. This CDR3 comprises 15 residues. Written as DNA, the CDR3 is TGCGCCAGCAGTCGGGACTCCGGGTTCACAGATACGCAGTATTTT. This encodes CASSRDSGFTDTQYF.

The CDR3: CAWSSDLAETQYF. CDR3 bases: TGTGCCTGGAGTTCCGACCTGGCGGAGACCCAGTACTTC. This chain links TRBV30 with TRBJ2-5; no firm D call. Germline loops: CDR1 GTSNPN, CDR2 SVGIG (reference sequence). This CDR3 is 13 amino acids long. The ends were cut back, 2 bases at V and 5 bases at J, with 12 bases in the middle.

This clonotype was seen a few times. The chain has TRBV29-1 and TRBJ2-5; D remains unclear. Deletions cut 4 bases from V and 2 bases from J, with 14 bases between. This CDR3 has 14 residues. Germline assignment: CDR1 SQVTM and CDR2 ANQGSEA. This CDR3 is CSVARPLTQETQYF. CDR3 nucleotide sequence: TGCAGCGTTGCTCGTCCTCTTACTCAAGAGACCCAGTACTTC.

In this sample, this clonotype turned up many times. The chain recombines TRBV7-6 with TRBJ2-2, with TRBD2 identical over 9 bases. Per germline, CDR1 SGHVS and CDR2 FNYEAQ. Trimming removed 2 bases from V and 2 bases from J; junction bases left unmatched: 9. The CDR3 sequence is 18 residues long. CDR3 amino acids: CASSLFSGSTLNTGELFF. CDR3 bases: TGTGCCAGCAGCTTATTTAGCGGGAGCACCCTCAACACCGGGGAGCTGTTTTTT.

In this sample, this clonotype turned up a few times. The chain couples TRBV30 to TRBJ1-5, with D possibly being TRBD1 (5 bases). The CDR3 has 13 residues. From germline, CDR1 is GTSNPN and CDR2 SVGIG (reference sequence). Trimming removed 3 bases from V and 3 bases from J, with 9 bases in between. The CDR3 DNA reads as TGTGCCTGGAGGGGGGACCTCAATCAGCCCCAGCATTTT. This encodes CAWRGDLNQPQHF.

This clonotype was detected many times. The chain recombines TRBV15 with TRBJ1-4, with no clear D. The CDR3 is 15 amino acids. The germline V gene encodes CDR1 LNHNV and CDR2 YYDKDF (reference sequence). V was pared by 2 bases and J by 7 bases, with 14 bases between. The CDR3 DNA reads TGTGCCACCAGCAGAAATCCGGAGGGAGGTGAAAAACTGTTTTTT. Protein product: CATSRNPEGGEKLFF.

This clonotype was counted a few times. The CDR3 does not end in the conserved phenylalanine or tryptophan, so this is likely a read error. No DNA is shown, since the ends of the CDR3 on it are uncertain; the CDR3 is the one TCRdb lists. This chain's CDR3 is CSLRPSLNTEAFS. The genes are TRBV20-1 and TRBJ1-1. Termini included, the CDR3 measures 13 amino acids. Germline lookup yields CDR1 DFQATT and CDR2 SNEGSKA (reference sequence).

This clonotype was detected ten times or more. V is TRBV6-5 and J is TRBJ2-1; 10 nucleotides agree with TRBD2. The germline CDR1 and CDR2 sequences are MNHEY and SVGAGI. J gave up 8 bases and V 2 bases, and 9 bases lay outside the gene matches. CDR3 length: 16 residues. CDR3 sequence (DNA): TGTGCCAGCAGTTACGAACTAGCGGGGAGTTTAGATGAGCAGTTCTTC. Its protein is CASSYELAGSLDEQFF.

This clonotype was recorded many times. This chain connects TRBV7-2 to TRBJ2-7; D is unresolved. Looked up from germline, CDR1 is SGHTA and CDR2 is FQGNSA. With 3 bases removed from V and 4 bases from J, the gap between germline ends came to 10 bases. The CDR3 is 13 residues long. CDR3 region: CASSFLNRYEQYF. For the CDR3, the DNA is TGTGCCAGCAGCTTCCTTAACCGGTACGAGCAGTACTTC.

The chain is built from TRBV2 and TRBJ2-5, with unresolved D. CDR3 size: 9 residues. Germline loops: CDR1 SNHLY, CDR2 FYNNEI. The ends were cut back, 8 bases at V and 9 bases at J, with 7 bases in the middle. The CDR3 bases are TGTGCCAGCGGCTCGCCCCAGTACTTC. It is translated as CASGSPQYF. The entire variable domain, with the rest obtained from reference TRBV2 and TRBJ2-5, is as follows: EPEVTQTPSHQVTQMGQEVILRCVPISNHLYFYWYRQILGQKVEFLVSFYNNEISEKSEIFDDQFSVERPDGSNFTLKIRSTKLEDSAMYFCASGSPQYFGPGTRLLVL.

In its sample, this clonotype was seen a few times. The chain couples TRBV7-6 to TRBJ2-7, with 9 bases aligning to TRBD1. V was clipped by 5 bases and J by 2 bases; unmatched bases: 4. The CDR3 is 14 residues long. In germline, CDR1 is SGHVS, CDR2 FNYEAQ. CDR3 DNA: TGTGCCAGCAGCCGGGGACAGGGCCCCTACGAGCAGTACTTC. It yields the protein CASSRGQGPYEQYF.

The V call is TRBV20-1, the J call TRBJ1-1; D remains ambiguous. In germline, CDR1 is DFQATT, CDR2 SNEGSKA (reference sequence). The CDR3 has 12 residues. Between the trimmed V and J ends, which lost 1 base and 3 bases, there was a span of 6 bases. CDR3 DNA sequence: TGCAGTGCTAGAGTGGGTGACACTGAAGCTTTCTTT. Protein: CSARVGDTEAFF.

CDR3 in amino acids: CASSLGPQGDGYTF. The CDR3 DNA is TGTGCCAGCAGCTTAGGTCCACAGGGGGATGGCTACACCTTC. The gene calls are TRBV7-3 and TRBJ1-2; the match to TRBD1 covers 8 bases. Germline V CDR1 and CDR2: SGHTA, FQGTGA. V was pared by 2 bases and J by 6 bases, with 5 bases of the junction left unmatched. The CDR3 totals 14 residues.

This clonotype was seen just once. The chain uses TRBV10-1 and TRBJ1-5, with D uncertain. In germline, CDR1 is WNHNN, CDR2 SYGVQD (reference sequence). CDR3 length equals 14 residues. Trimming left V 0 bases short and J 4 bases short, with 7 bases between. CDR3 coding DNA: TGCGCCAGCAGTGAGTCGCCCGGGAATCAGCCCCAGCATTTT. It encodes CASSESPGNQPQHF.

The rearrangement joins TRBV6-1 to TRBJ1-5; D remains ambiguous. CDR1 and CDR2 (germline): MNHNS, SASEGT. V was pared by 7 bases and J by 0 bases, with 22 bases between. The CDR3 extends over 18 amino acids. The CDR3 sequence is CASNGQILLPYSNQPQHF. Written as DNA, the CDR3 is TGTGCCAGCAACGGCCAAATCCTTCTCCCTTATAGCAATCAGCCCCAGCATTTT.

This clonotype has ten or more counts. The V and J genes are TRBV7-8 and TRBJ2-1; either TRBD1 or TRBD2 may fit D (5 bases each). The V gene lost 1 base and the J gene lost 0 bases, with 7 bases spanning the gap. This CDR3 spans 15 amino acids. Germline V gene lookup returns CDR1 SGHVS and CDR2 FQNEAQ. CDR3 nucleotides: TGTGCCAGCAGCTTAGTCGGGGCCTCCTACAATGAGCAGTTCTTC. Protein: CASSLVGASYNEQFF.

The V gene is TRBV5-1, the J gene TRBJ1-4, with no clear D. V lost 3 bases, J lost 0 bases, and 18 bases lay in between. Germline V CDR1 and CDR2: SGHRS, YFSETQ. The CDR3 sequence is 18 residues long. This chain's CDR3 is CASSSKSTTGATNEKLFF. CDR3 coding DNA: TGCGCCAGCAGCTCAAAGTCTACGACGGGCGCAACTAATGAAAAACTGTTTTTT. The full variable domain, in which reference TRBV5-1 and TRBJ1-4 provide the parts outside the CDR3, is KAGVTQTPRYLIKTRGQQVTLSCSPISGHRSVSWYQQTPGQGLQFLFEYFSETQRNKGNFPGRFSGRQFSNSRSEMNVSTLELGDSALYLCASSSKSTTGATNEKLFFGSGTQLSVL.

The rearrangement joins TRBV7-7 to TRBJ2-5, with 7 bases lining up with TRBD1. Germline-derived CDR1 and CDR2 are SSHAT and FNYEAQ (reference sequence). The CDR3 is 15 residues long. The J segment lost 5 bases and the V segment lost 1 base, leaving 7 bases of the junction unmatched. The CDR3 DNA reads as TGTGCCAGCAGCTTAGGATCGGGACAGAGGGAGACCCAGTACTTC. Translated, it gives CASSLGSGQRETQYF.

V usage is TRBV20-1 and J usage is TRBJ1-1; 7 bases map to TRBD1. From germline, CDR1 is DFQATT and CDR2 SNEGSKA (reference sequence). This CDR3 has 13 amino acids. The J segment lost 4 bases and the V segment lost 2 bases, leaving 4 bases of the junction unmatched. The DNA of the CDR3 is TGCAGTGCTAGATCAGGGGGTTCCACTGAAGCTTTCTTT. Protein: CSARSGGSTEAFF.

This clonotype was seen at least ten times. CDR3: CATSQESGDRGRDTQYF. CDR3 DNA: TGTGCCACCAGCCAAGAGAGTGGGGACAGGGGCAGAGATACGCAGTATTTT. This rearrangement joins TRBV24-1 to TRBJ2-3, with 10 bases that match TRBD1. Unmatched junction bases numbered 14, after V lost 7 bases and J lost 5 bases. Germline V gene data show CDR1 as KGHDR and CDR2 as SFDVKD. There are 17 residues in the CDR3.

This clonotype was counted ten times or more. This chain uses TRBV6-4 with TRBJ2-3; TRBD2 agrees at 9 bases. V was clipped by 4 bases and J by 2 bases; unmatched bases: 10. Germline CDR1 is MRHNA and CDR2 is SNTAGT. The CDR3 totals 17 residues. In DNA, the CDR3 is TGTGCCAGCAGTGTTCTTCCGACTAGCGGATCCACAGATACGCAGTATTTT. Encoded protein: CASSVLPTSGSTDTQYF.

The chain uses TRBV9 and TRBJ1-1; possibly TRBD1 for D (6 bases). V dropped 4 bases and J dropped 7 bases, with 17 bases sitting between them. The germline gives CDR1 SGDLS, CDR2 YYNGEE. The CDR3 is 14 amino acids. In DNA form, the CDR3 reads TGTGCCAGCAGCCCTCAACAGGGCTTGGTTGAAGCTTTCTTT. Translation: CASSPQQGLVEAFF.

The genes are TRBV11-1 and TRBJ2-2, with a possible D match to TRBD1 (5 bases). The V end was cut by 5 bases, the J end by 2 bases, with 27 bases between. Germline loops: CDR1 SGHAT, CDR2 FQDESV (reference sequence). The CDR3 contains 20 residues. The DNA for the CDR3 is TGTGCCAGCAGCACCCCTTGGGGCAGGGCATCCGAAACTAACACCGGGGAGCTGTTTTTT. Amino acid sequence: CASSTPWGRASETNTGELFF.

The chain recombines TRBV14 with TRBJ2-4; D is ambiguous. CDR3 length: 14 residues. Germline CDR1 is SGHDN and CDR2 is FVKESK. Trimming removed 0 bases at V and 0 bases at J, with 3 bases between. This CDR3 is CASSQEGAKNIQYF. The CDR3 coding sequence is TGTGCCAGCAGCCAAGAAGGAGCCAAAAACATTCAGTACTTC.

Ten or more counts support this clonotype. The chain has TRBV20-1 and TRBJ2-4; TRBD1 matches 12 bases. The CDR3 consists of 13 residues. Trimming cost V 6 bases and J 7 bases; bases outside gene matches: 4. Germline CDR1 DFQATT, CDR2 SNEGSKA (reference sequence). The CDR3 DNA sequence: TGCAGTGCCATGGGACAGGGGGCGAACATTCAGTACTTC. Translated: CSAMGQGANIQYF.